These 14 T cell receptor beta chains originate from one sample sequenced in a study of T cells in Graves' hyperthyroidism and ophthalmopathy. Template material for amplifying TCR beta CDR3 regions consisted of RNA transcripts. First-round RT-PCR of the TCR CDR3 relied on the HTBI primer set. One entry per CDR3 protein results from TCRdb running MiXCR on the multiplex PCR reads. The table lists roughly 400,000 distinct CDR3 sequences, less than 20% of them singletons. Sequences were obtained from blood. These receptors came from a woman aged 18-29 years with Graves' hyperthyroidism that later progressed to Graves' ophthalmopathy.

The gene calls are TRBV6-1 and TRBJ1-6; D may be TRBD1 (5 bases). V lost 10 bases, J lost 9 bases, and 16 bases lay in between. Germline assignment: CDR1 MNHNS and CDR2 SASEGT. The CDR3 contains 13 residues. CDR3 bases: TGTGCCACCTCAAGGGGAAGGAGTTCACCCCTCCACTTT. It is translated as CATSRGRSSPLHF.

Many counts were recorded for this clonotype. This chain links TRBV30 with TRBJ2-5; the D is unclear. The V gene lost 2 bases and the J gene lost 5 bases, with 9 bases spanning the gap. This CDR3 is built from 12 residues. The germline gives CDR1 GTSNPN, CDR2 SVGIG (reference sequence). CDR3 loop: CAWSLGMETQYF. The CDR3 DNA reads TGTGCCTGGAGTTTGGGGATGGAGACCCAGTACTTC.

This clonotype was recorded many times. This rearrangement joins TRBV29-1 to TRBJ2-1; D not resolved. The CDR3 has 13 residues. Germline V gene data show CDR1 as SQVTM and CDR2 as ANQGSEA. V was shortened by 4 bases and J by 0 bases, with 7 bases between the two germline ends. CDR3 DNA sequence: TGCAGCGTTGGCGGAAGCTCCTACAATGAGCAGTTCTTC. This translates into CSVGGSSYNEQFF.

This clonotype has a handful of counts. The CDR3 sequence: CASSQEGVAGADTQYF. The CDR3 coding sequence is TGCGCCAGCAGCCAAGAGGGGGTAGCGGGAGCAGATACGCAGTATTTT. This rearrangement joins TRBV4-1 to TRBJ2-3; 9 bases are shared with TRBD2. There are 16 residues in the CDR3. V lost 0 bases and J lost 4; bases outside the gene matches: 5. Germline V gene lookup returns CDR1 MGHRA and CDR2 YSYEKL.

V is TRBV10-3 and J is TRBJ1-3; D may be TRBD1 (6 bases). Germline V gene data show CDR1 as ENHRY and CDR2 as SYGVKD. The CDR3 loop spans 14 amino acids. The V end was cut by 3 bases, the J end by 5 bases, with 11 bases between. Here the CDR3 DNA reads TGTGCCATCAGTGACGCAGGGGCACGAAACACCATATATTTT. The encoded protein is CAISDAGARNTIYF.

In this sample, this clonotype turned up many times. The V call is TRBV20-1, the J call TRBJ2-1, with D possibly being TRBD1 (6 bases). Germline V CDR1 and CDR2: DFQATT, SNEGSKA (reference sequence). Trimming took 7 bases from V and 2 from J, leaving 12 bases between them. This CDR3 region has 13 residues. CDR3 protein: CSVHRDAYNEQFF. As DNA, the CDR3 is TGCAGTGTACACAGGGACGCCTACAATGAGCAGTTCTTC.

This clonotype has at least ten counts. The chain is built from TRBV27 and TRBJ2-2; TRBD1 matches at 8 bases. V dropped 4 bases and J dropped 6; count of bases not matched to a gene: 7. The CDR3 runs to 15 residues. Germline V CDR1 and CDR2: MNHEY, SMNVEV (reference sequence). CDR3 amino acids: CASSYQTGVAGELFF. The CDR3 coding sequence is TGTGCCAGCAGTTACCAGACAGGGGTGGCCGGGGAGCTGTTTTTT.

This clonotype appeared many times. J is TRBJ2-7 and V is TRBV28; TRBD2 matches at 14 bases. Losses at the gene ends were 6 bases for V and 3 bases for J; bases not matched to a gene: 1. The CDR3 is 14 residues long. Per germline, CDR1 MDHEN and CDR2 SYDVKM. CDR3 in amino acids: CASRGLAGVYEQYF. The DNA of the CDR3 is TGTGCCAGCAGGGGACTAGCGGGGGTCTACGAGCAGTACTTC.

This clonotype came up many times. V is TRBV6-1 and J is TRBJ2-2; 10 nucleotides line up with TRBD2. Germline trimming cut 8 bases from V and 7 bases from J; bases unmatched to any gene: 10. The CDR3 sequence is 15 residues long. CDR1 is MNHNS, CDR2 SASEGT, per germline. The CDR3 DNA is TGTGCCAGCCAAGAGCGGGAGGGCCTAGGCGGGGAGCTGTTTTTT. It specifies CASQEREGLGGELFF.

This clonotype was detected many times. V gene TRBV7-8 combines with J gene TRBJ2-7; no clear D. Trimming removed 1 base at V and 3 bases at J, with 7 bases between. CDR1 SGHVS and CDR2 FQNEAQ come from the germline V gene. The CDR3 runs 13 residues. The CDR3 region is CASSLEPGYEQYF. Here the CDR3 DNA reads TGTGCCAGCAGCTTAGAACCTGGCTACGAGCAGTACTTC.

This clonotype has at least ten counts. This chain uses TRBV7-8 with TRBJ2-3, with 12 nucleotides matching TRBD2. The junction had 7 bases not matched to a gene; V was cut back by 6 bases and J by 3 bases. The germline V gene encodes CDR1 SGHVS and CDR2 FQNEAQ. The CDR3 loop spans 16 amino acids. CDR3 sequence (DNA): TGTGCCAGCAGGTCCCTAGCGGGAGGGCCAACAGATACGCAGTATTTT. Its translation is CASRSLAGGPTDTQYF.

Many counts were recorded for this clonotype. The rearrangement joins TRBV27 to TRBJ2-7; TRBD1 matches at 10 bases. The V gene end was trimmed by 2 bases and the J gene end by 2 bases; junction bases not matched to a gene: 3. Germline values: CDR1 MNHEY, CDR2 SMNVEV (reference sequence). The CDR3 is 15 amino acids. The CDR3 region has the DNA TGTGCCAGCAGTTTAGGGACAGGGGCCGCCTACGAGCAGTACTTC. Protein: CASSLGTGAAYEQYF.

As DNA, the CDR3 is TGCAGTGCTAGGGCCAGAATCTCCTACGAGCAGTTCTTC. Protein: CSARARISYEQFF. This chain joins TRBV20-1 and TRBJ2-7; D is uncertain. TRBJ2-1 matches the DNA end more closely, so the J call is doubtful. Germline values: CDR1 DFQATT, CDR2 SNEGSKA (reference sequence). CDR3 length: 13 residues.

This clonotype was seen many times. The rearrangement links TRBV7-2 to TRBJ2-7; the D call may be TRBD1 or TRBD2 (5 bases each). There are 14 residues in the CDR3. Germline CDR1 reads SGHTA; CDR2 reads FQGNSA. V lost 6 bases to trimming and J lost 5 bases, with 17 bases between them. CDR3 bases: TGTGCCAGCAGATTAAGCAGGGAGTTCGACGAGCAGTACTTC. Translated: CASRLSREFDEQYF.